The source of this T cell receptor beta chain is a study of T cell responses to AZD1222 COVID-19 vaccine. The repertoire was sequenced with immunoSEQ multiplex PCR; TCRdb's copy has only in-frame clones and lacks some. The repertoire holds 160,000 or so clones, with about 91% as singletons. Broader study findings: Elevations in Spike-specific TCR breadth and depth followed administration of two AZD1222 doses. Close to half of all spike-specific TCRs reportedly target regions of the variants that are unmutated.

Details on this clone: Antigen specificity is unknown.

V lost 5 bases to trimming and J lost 0 bases, with 5 bases between them. This CDR3 is 13 amino acids long. CDR1 is SNHLY, CDR2 FYNNEI, per germline. This specimen consisted of peripheral blood, obtained on day 0 of MenACWY control vaccination. This TCR came from an adult in good health. The chain links TRBV2 to TRBJ1-5; D unclear. Here the CDR3 reads CASSPYSNQPQHF. In DNA form, the CDR3 reads TGTGCCAGCAGTCCTTATAGCAATCAGCCCCAGCATTTT. The complete variable domain, with remaining parts taken from reference TRBV2 and TRBJ1-5, reads EPEVTQTPSHQVTQMGQEVILRCVPISNHLYFYWYRQILGQKVEFLVSFYNNEISEKSEIFDDQFSVERPDGSNFTLKIRSTKLEDSAMYFCASSPYSNQPQHFGDGTRLSIL.